This record concerns one T cell receptor (beta chain) sequence. Its antigen is as yet unknown. Clones were sequenced by immunoSEQ multiplex PCR, and TCRdb holds only the in-frame ones, with some missing. The sample holds 30,000 to 40,000 clones, approximately 86% seen once. This sample stems from a study of STAT3 mutations in large granular lymphocyte leukemia. Study-wide context: Among longitudinally sequenced T-LGLL patients, roughly half had canonical activating STAT3 mutations detected. Immunosuppressive therapy was given to more than half of T-LGLL patients.

Points from the study as a whole: Variable sampling intervals and differing treatment regimens complicated linking therapy response to TCR clonal burden changes. All newly emerging clones after therapy were STAT3 wild type. Every T-LGLL patient had at least one immunodominant TCRbeta clonotype.

The CDR3 length is 12 residues. Germline-derived CDR1 and CDR2 are ENHRY and SYGVKD. The V gene end was trimmed by 10 bases and the J gene end by 3 bases; junction bases not matched to a gene: 5. The sequenced material came from peripheral blood mononuclear cells. This TCR was sampled from a man aged 55 to 70 with T-cell large granular lymphocyte leukemia. Some clones in this sample may be carry-over from other donors' samples. The chain couples TRBV10-3 to TRBJ2-5; 7 nucleotides match TRBD1. CDR3 sequence reads: CATGTAKETQYF. In DNA form, the CDR3 reads TGTGCCACAGGGACAGCTAAAGAGACCCAGTACTTC.